This TCR beta chain originates from a study of T-cell memory formation after mild COVID-19. About the research overall: Clustering of TCRs was largely donor specific.

About this clonotype: Its antigen is undetermined.

Findings and limits, study-wide: Clones contracting day 15 to 85 were balanced CD4/CD8; later expanders leaned CD4+.

The CDR3 covers 13 residues. Germline loops: CDR1 MGHRA, CDR2 YSYEKL. V was clipped by 5 bases and J by 9 bases, with 14 bases between them. The authors produced TCR alpha and TCR beta cDNA libraries with sample barcodes and UMIs by 5'RACE using constant-segment primers. MiXCR, applied by TCRdb to the 5' RACE reads, yields one record per CDR3 protein. Of roughly 550,000 distinct CDR3 sequences in the sample, about a fifth were seen once. Sequenced material: PBMCs or a T cell subset sorted from them (not recorded which). This chain uses TRBV4-1 with TRBJ2-1; D unresolved. The TCR originated in an adult woman who had mild COVID-19 (a few samples of this study predate the infection). Cell type and time point are not known. The CDR3 region is CASSFSLAPEQFF. The CDR3 DNA follows: TGCGCCAGCAGCTTCAGCCTTGCCCCTGAGCAGTTCTTC.